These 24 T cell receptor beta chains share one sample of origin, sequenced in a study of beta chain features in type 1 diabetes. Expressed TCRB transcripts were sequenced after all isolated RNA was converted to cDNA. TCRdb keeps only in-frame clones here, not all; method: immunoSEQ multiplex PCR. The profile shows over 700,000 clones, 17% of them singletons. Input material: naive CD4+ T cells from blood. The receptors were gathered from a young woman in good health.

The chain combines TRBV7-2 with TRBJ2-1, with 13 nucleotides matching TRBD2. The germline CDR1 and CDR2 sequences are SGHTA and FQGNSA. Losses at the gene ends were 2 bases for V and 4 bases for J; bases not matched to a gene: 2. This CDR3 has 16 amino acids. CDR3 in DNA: TGTGCCAGCAGCTTACAGGGACTAGCGGGATACAATGAGCAGTTCTTC. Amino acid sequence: CASSLQGLAGYNEQFF.

CDR3 loop: CASSPPGTGSSYEQYF. The CDR3 region has the DNA TGTGCCAGCTCACCACCGGGGACAGGGAGCTCCTACGAGCAGTACTTC. V and J are TRBV18 and TRBJ2-7, with 9 bases matching TRBD1. The CDR3 length is 16 residues. V dropped 0 bases and J dropped 0; count of bases not matched to a gene: 3. CDR1 KGHSH and CDR2 LQKENI come from the germline V gene.

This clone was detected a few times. The CDR3 sequence: CATSRDLGTGELFF. The CDR3 coding sequence is TGTGCCACCAGCAGAGACCTGGGCACCGGGGAGCTGTTTTTT. The chain carries TRBV15 and TRBJ2-2; D gene ambiguous. The CDR3 is made up of 14 amino acids. Per germline, CDR1 LNHNV and CDR2 YYDKDF (reference sequence). Trimming took off 0 bases at V and 4 bases at J, with 6 bases between the two ends.

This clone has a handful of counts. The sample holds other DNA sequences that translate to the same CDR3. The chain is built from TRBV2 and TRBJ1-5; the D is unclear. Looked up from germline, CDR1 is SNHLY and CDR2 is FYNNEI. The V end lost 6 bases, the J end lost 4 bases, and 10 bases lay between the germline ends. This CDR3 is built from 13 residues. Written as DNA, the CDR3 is TGTGCCAGCAGGGGTGACATAAATCAGCCCCAGCATTTT. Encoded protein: CASRGDINQPQHF.

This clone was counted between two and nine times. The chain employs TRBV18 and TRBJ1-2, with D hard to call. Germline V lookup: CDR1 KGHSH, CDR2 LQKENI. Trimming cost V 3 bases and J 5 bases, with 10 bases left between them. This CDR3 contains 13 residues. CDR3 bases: TGTGCCAGCTCACCGGAGGCAGAATATGGCTACACCTTC. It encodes CASSPEAEYGYTF.

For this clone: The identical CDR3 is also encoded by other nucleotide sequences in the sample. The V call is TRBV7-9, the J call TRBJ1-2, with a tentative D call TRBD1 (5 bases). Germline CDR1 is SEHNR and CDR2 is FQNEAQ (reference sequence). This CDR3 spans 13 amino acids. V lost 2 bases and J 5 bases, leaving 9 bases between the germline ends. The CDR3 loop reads CASSLSGFYGYTF. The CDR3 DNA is TGTGCCAGCAGCTTATCAGGGTTTTATGGCTACACCTTC.

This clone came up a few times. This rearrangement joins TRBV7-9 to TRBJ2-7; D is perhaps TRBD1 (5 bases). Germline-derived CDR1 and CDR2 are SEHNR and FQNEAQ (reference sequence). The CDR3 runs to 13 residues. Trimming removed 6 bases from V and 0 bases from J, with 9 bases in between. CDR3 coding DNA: TGTGCCAGCAGGAAAGACAGCTCCTACGAGCAGTACTTC. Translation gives CASRKDSSYEQYF.

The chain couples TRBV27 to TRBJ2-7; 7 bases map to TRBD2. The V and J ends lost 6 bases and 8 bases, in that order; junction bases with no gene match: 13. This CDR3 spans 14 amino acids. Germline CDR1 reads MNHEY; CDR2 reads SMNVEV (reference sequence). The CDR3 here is CASRVVSGGGQQYF. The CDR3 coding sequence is TGTGCCAGCAGGGTGGTTTCGGGGGGAGGCCAGCAGTACTTC.

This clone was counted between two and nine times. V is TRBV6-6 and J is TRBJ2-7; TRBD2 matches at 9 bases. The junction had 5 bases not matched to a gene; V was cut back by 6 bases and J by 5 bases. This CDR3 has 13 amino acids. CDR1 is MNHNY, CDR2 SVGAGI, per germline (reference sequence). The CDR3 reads CASRGSGSDEQYF. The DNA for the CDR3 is TGTGCCAGCAGGGGTAGCGGGAGTGACGAGCAGTACTTC.

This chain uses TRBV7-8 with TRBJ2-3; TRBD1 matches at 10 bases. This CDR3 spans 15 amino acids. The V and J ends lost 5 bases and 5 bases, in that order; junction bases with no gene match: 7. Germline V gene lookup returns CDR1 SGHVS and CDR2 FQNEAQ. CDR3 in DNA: TGTGCCAGCAGCCCTGGGACAGGGGAACAAGATACGCAGTATTTT. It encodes CASSPGTGEQDTQYF.

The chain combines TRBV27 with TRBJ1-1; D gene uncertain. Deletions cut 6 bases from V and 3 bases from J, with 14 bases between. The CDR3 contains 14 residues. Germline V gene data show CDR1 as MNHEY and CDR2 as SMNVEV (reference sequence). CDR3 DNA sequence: TGTGCCAGCAGAAAACTCACTGGATACACTGAAGCTTTCTTT. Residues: CASRKLTGYTEAFF.

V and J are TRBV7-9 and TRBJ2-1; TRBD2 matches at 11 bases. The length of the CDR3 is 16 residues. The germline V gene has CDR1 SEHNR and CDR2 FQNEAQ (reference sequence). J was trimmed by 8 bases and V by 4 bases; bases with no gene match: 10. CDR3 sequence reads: CASSSRASGRYDEQFF. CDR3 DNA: TGTGCCAGCAGCTCCCGGGCTAGCGGGAGGTACGATGAGCAGTTCTTC.

CDR3 sequence reads: CASSLGLAGVRETQYF. DNA for the CDR3: TGCGCCAGCAGCCTGGGACTAGCGGGAGTTCGGGAGACCCAGTACTTC. The V gene is TRBV5-1, the J gene TRBJ2-5; 14 bases match TRBD2. CDR1 and CDR2 from the germline V gene are SGHRS and YFSETQ. The CDR3 consists of 16 residues. The V segment lost 4 bases and the J segment 5 bases; nucleotides outside the gene matches: 7.

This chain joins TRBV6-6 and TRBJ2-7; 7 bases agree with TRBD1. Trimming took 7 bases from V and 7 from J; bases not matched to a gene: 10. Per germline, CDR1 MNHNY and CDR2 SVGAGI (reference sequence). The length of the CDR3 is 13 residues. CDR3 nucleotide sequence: TGTGCCAGCAAGACGGGGACAGCCTTTGAGCAGTACTTC. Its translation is CASKTGTAFEQYF.

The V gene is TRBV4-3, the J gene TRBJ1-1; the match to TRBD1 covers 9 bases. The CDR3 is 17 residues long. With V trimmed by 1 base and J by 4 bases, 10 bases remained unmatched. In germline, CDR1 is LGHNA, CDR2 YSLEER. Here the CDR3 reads CASSQAHRGQNPTEAFF. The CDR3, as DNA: TGCGCCAGCAGCCAAGCCCACAGGGGGCAGAACCCCACTGAAGCTTTCTTT.

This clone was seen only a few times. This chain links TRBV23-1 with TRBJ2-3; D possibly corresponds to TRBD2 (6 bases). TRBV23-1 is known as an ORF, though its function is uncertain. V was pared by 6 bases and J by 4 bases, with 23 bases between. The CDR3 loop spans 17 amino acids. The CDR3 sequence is CASSQDVAYGSSDTQYF. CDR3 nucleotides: TGCGCCAGCAGCCAAGATGTTGCTTACGGGAGCTCAGATACGCAGTATTTT.

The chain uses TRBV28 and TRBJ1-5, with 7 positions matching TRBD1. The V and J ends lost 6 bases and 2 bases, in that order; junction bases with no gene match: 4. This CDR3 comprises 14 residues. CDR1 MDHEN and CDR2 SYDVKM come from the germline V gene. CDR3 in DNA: TGTGCCAGCAGAAGTGACAGGGGCAATCAGCCCCAGCATTTT. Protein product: CASRSDRGNQPQHF.

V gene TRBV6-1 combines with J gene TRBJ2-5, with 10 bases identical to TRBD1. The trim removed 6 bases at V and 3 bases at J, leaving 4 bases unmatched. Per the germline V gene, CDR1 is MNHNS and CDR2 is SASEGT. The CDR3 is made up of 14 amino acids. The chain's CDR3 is CASSTGQGEETQYF. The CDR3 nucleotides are TGTGCCAGCAGCACTGGACAGGGGGAAGAGACCCAGTACTTC.

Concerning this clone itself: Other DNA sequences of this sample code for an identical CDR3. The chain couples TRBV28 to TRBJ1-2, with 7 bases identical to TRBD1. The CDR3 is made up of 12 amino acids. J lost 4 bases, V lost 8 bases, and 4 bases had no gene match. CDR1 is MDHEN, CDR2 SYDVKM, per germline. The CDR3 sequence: CASATGVYGYTF. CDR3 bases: TGTGCCAGCGCTACAGGGGTCTATGGCTACACCTTC.

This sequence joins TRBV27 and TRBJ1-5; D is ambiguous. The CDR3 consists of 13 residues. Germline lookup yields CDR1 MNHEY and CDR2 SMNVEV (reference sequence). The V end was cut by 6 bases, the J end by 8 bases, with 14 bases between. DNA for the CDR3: TGTGCCAGCAGGCCGGGCCCACCGGAGCCCCAGCATTTT. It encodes CASRPGPPEPQHF.

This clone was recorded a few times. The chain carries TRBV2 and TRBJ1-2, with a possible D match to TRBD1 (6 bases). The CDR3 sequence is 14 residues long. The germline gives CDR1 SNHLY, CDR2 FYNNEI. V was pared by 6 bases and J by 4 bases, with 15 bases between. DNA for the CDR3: TGTGCCAGCAGCGAGAGGACAGATGGCTATGGCTACACCTTC. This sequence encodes CASSERTDGYGYTF.

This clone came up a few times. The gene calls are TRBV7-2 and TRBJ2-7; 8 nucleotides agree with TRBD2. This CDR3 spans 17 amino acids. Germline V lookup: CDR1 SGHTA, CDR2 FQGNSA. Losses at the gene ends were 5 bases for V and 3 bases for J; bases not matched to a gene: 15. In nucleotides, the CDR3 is TGTGCCAGCAGCCGGACGCATCCGAGCGGGAGTGGCTACGAGCAGTACTTC. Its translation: CASSRTHPSGSGYEQYF.

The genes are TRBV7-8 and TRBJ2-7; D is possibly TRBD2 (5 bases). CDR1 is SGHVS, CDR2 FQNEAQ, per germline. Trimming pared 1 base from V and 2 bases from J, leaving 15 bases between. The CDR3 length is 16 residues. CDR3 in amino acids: CASSLGGFVIAYEQYF. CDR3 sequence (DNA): TGTGCCAGCAGCTTAGGAGGGTTTGTAATAGCCTACGAGCAGTACTTC. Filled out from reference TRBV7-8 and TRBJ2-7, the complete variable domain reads GAGVSQSPRYKVAKRGQDVALRCDPISGHVSLFWYQQALGQGPEFLTYFQNEAQLDKSGLPSDRFFAERPEGSVSTLKIQRTQQEDSAVYLCASSLGGFVIAYEQYFGPGTRLTVT.

The CDR3 DNA is TGTGCCAGTGCCCGGCGGGACAGCCAAGAGACCCAGTACTTC. This translates into CASARRDSQETQYF. This chain connects TRBV19 to TRBJ2-5, with D tentatively TRBD1 (7 bases). V was trimmed by 8 bases and J by 1 base, leaving 14 bases between them. There are 14 residues in the CDR3. Germline CDR1 reads LNHDA; CDR2 reads SQIVND (reference sequence).